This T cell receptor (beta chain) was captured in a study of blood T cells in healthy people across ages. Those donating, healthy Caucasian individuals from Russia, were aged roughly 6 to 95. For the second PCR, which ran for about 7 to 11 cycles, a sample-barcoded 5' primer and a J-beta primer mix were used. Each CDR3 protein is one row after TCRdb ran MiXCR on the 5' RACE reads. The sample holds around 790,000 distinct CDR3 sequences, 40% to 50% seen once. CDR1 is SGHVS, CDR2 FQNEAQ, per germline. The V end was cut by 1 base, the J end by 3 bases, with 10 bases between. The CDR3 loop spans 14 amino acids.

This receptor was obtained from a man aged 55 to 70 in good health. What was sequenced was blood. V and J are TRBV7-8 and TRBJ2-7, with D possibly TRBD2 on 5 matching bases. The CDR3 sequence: CASSLERVNYEQYF. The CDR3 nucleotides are TGTGCCAGCAGCTTAGAGAGGGTAAACTACGAGCAGTACTTC.